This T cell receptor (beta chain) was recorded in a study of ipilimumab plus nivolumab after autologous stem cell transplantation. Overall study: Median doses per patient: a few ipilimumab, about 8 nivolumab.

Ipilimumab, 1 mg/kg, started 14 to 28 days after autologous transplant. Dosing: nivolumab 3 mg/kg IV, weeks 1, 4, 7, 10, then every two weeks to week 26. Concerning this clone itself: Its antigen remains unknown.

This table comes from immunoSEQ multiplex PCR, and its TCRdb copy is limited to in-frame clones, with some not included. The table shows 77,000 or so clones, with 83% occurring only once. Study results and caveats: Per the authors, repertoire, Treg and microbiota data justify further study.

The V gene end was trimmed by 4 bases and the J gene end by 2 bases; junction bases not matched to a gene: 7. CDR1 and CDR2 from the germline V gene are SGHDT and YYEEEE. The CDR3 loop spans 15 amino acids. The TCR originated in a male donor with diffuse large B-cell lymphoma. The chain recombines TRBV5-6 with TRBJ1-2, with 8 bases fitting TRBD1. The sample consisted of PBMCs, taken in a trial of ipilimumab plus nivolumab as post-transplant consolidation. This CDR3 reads CASSPPDRANYGYTF. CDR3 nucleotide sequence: TGTGCCAGCAGCCCCCCGGACAGGGCGAACTATGGCTACACCTTC.